What follows is one T cell receptor beta chain and its context. What it recognizes is unknown. The sample is drawn from a study of shared clonotypes between healthy human individuals. In the study overall: Three CD4 naive, three CD4 memory, two CD8 naive and one CD8 memory plate were used per donor.

Germline loops: CDR1 MNHEY, CDR2 SVGAGI. V gave up 6 bases and J gave up 0 bases, with 11 bases separating them. The CDR3 is 14 amino acids. In the sorted-subset replicate PCRs, roughly 210 ng DNA, some 30,000 T cell genomes, was used. The assay was immunoSEQ multiplex PCR, and TCRdb's table has in-frame clones only and misses some. The data show more than 2 million clones, 90% to 96% seen once. Study-wide results and caveats: Incomplete sequencing of sorted subsets was indicated by rarefaction despite large depth.

The receptor was isolated from a man aged 18 to 29 in good health. The chain combines TRBV6-5 with TRBJ1-1; a possible D gene is TRBD1 (5 bases). Material for sequencing was naive CD4+ T cells sorted from blood. The subset here: CD45RA+ positively selected. Here the CDR3 reads CASSPGLMNTEAFF. The CDR3 DNA reads TGTGCCAGCAGCCCGGGACTGATGAACACTGAAGCTTTCTTT.